This TCR beta chain was identified in a study of Ad26.COV2.S vaccination and SARS-CoV-2 variants. Study-wide background: Doses of Ad26.COV2.S were injected into muscle once or twice, 56 days apart. General study points: It was found that vaccine and placebo recipients had similar non-spike TCR breadth.

About this clone: Its antigen remains unidentified.

CDR1 is SGHTA, CDR2 FQGNSA, per germline. The CDR3 contains 15 residues. J was trimmed by 3 bases and V by 5 bases; bases with no gene match: 7. Clones were sequenced by immunoSEQ multiplex PCR, and TCRdb holds only the in-frame ones, with some missing. The sample comprises 320,000 or so clones, under 90% of which are singletons, and approximately 5% rests with the top ten. Noted treatment: over 15 received Ad26.COV2.S at low or high dose, single or two shots; 5 received placebo; per-sample allocation not given. Sampling occurred on day 63 after the first vaccine or placebo injection. This receptor was obtained from a person aged 18-65 years who received the Ad26.COV2.S COVID-19 vaccine or a placebo. The chain combines TRBV7-2 with TRBJ1-3; the match to TRBD1 covers 7 bases. The sample consisted of peripheral blood, taken in a trial of Ad26.COV2.S vaccine versus placebo. In nucleotides, the CDR3 is TGTGCCAGCAGCGCACAAACAGGGGTTGGAAACACCATATATTTT. Encoded protein: CASSAQTGVGNTIYF.